This TCR beta chain was documented in a study (dated by TCRdb to about 2015). About the study as a whole: The study examined whether tumor-infiltrating Tregs in breast cancer are drawn from blood Tregs or arise in situ by conversion from other CD4+ T cell subsets.

As to this clonotype: It lacks a known antigen. It has no much larger one-base neighbor in the sample; base qualities were not kept.

The paper's findings and limits, for the study overall: The validation in the larger cohort was limited to a single TCR beta V-J rearrangement instead of whole repertoires. The greatest overlap of tumor-infiltrating Treg TCR alpha and beta sequences was observed with tumor naive CD4+ T cells, followed by blood naive CD4+ T cells. In terms of TCR gene usage, tumor memory CD4+ T cells clustered together with blood and lymph node memory CD4+ cells, as well as with lymph node naive CD4+ cells.

Full-length TCR variable regions were amplified by 5' RACE PCR with constant-region reverse primers, followed by semi-nested PCR with Nested Universal Primer A. The ReliaPrep RNA Cell Miniprep System was used to extract total RNA, which was then reverse transcribed into 5'RACE-ready cDNA with the SMARTer RACE 5'/3' Kit. Multiplex adaptors were used to barcode the full-length TCR alpha and beta libraries, which were then sequenced on an Illumina MiSeq. The original pipeline was this. For each of nine subset-tissue groups, sequencing data from the five patients were pooled, and the groups were compared by unsupervised clustering of TCR gene usage. Repertoire similarity was calculated with the Morisita-Horn index, weighting shared sequences by their contribution to each repertoire. The public sequencing data were trimmed at Q25 with fastp and processed into clonotypes with MiXCR by TCRdb, which kept only in-frame beta chains. Every entry covers one CDR3 protein and lists the most common genes and DNA from its rows. The V and J calls were determined by TCRdb, not by the authors. The sample profile shows some 10,000 distinct CDR3 sequences; roughly 60% of them were found once. Around 6% of the sample comes from the top ten.

Spanning cysteine to phenylalanine, the CDR3 consists of 12 amino acids. Of all the DNA, just the CDR3 is kept, 36 bases in frame from base 1. CDR1 and CDR2, per the germline V gene (reference sequence), are DFQATT and SNEGSKA. At the junction V is shortened by 2 bases and J by 9 bases, with 13 bases in between. CD4+CD45RO+CD25- cells were isolated as memory CD4+ T cells. Tregs, naive and memory CD4+ T cells from tumor, blood and ipsilateral draining lymph nodes of five breast cancer patients underwent full-length TCR alpha and beta sequencing. Tumor tissue, along with lymph nodes from ipsilateral axillary dissection, was perfused with PBS, minced, and then digested using collagenase I and hyaluronidase. Sorted cell populations were confirmed by FACS to exceed 90% purity.

The sequence joins TRBV20-1 to TRBJ1-2; the D gene is perhaps TRBD1, on 6 matching bases. The sample was tumor-infiltrating memory CD4+ T cells sorted from the breast tumor. The sample's cell subset or site label is to be understood as: memory CD4+ T cells, CD4+CD45RO+CD25-. This clonotype originated in a female donor with breast cancer. The CDR3 region: CSARLGDISYTF. The nucleotides are TGCAGTGCTAGATTGGGGGACATTAGCTACACCTTC.